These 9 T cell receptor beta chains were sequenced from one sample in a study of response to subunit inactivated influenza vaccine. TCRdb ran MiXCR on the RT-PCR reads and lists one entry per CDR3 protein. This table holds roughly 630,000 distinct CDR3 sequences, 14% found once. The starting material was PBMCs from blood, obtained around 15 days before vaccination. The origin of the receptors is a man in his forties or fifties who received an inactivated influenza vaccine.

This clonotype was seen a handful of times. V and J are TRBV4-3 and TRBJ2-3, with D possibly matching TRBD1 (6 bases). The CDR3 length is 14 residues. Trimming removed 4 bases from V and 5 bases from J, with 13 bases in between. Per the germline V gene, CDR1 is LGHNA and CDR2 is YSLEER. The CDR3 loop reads CASSPDSRRDTQYF. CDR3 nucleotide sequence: TGCGCCAGCAGCCCGGACAGCCGGAGAGATACGCAGTATTTT.

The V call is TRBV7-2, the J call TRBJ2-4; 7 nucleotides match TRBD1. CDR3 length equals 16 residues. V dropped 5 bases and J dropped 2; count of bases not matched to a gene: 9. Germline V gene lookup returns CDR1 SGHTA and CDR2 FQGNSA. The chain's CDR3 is CASSPGTANTKNIQYF. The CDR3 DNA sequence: TGTGCCAGCAGCCCCGGGACAGCGAATACCAAAAACATTCAGTACTTC. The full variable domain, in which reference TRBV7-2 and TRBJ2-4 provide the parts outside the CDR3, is GAGVSQSPSNKVTEKGKDVELRCDPISGHTALYWYRQSLGQGLEFLIYFQGNSAPDKSGLPSDRFSAERTGGSVSTLTIQRTQQEDSAVYLCASSPGTANTKNIQYFGAGTRLSVL.

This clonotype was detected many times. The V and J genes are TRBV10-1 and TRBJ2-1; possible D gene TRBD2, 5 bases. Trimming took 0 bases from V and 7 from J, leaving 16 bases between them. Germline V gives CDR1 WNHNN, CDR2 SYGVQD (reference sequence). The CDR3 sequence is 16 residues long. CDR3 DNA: TGCGCCAGCAGTGAGTCCGGTCTAGCAAGTCTGAATGAGCAGTTCTTC. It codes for CASSESGLASLNEQFF.

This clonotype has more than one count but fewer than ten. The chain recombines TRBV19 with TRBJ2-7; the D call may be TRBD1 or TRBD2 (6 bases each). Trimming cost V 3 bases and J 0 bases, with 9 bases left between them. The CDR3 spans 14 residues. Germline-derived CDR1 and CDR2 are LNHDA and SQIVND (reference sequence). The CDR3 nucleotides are TGTGCCAGTAGTATTAGGGGGGACTCCTACGAGCAGTACTTC. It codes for CASSIRGDSYEQYF.

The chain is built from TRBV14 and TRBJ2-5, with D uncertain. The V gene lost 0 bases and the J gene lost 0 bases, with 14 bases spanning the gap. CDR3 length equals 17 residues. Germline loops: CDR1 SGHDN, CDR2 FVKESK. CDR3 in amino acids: CASSQDTVAVYQETQYF. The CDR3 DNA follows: TGTGCCAGCAGCCAAGATACGGTCGCGGTGTACCAAGAGACCCAGTACTTC. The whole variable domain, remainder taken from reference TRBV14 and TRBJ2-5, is EAGVTQFPSHSVIEKGQTVTLRCDPISGHDNLYWYRRVMGKEIKFLLHFVKESKQDESGMPNNRFLAERTGGTYSTLKVQPAELEDSGVYFCASSQDTVAVYQETQYFGPGTRLLVL.

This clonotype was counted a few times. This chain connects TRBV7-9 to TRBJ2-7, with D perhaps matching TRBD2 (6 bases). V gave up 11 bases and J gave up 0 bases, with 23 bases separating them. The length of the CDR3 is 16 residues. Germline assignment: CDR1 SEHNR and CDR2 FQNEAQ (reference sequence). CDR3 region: CAVTPLARTISYEQYF. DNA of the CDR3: TGTGCCGTTACTCCCTTGGCGCGGACTATCTCCTACGAGCAGTACTTC.

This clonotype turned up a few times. CDR3: CASTPSRASTDTQYF. In nucleotides, the CDR3 is TGCGCCAGCACTCCCAGCAGGGCTAGCACAGATACGCAGTATTTT. This rearrangement joins TRBV5-1 to TRBJ2-3; D perhaps matches TRBD1 (5 bases). The germline gives CDR1 SGHRS, CDR2 YFSETQ. This CDR3 has 15 residues. With 6 bases removed from V and 0 bases from J, the gap between germline ends came to 14 bases.

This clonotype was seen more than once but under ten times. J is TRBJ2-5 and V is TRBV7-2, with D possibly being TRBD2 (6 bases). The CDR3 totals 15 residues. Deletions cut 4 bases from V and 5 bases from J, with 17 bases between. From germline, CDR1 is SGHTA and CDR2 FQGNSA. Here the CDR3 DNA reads TGTGCCAGCAGCTCCCTTACACTAGCAGCGGAGACCCAGTACTTC. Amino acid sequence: CASSSLTLAAETQYF.

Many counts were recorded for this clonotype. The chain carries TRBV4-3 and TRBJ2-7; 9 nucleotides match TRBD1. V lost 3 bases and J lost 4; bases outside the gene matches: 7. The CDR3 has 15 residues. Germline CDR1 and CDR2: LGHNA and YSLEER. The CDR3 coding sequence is TGCGCCAGCAGCCAGGGTCACAGGGGGCCTTACGAGCAGTACTTC. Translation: CASSQGHRGPYEQYF.